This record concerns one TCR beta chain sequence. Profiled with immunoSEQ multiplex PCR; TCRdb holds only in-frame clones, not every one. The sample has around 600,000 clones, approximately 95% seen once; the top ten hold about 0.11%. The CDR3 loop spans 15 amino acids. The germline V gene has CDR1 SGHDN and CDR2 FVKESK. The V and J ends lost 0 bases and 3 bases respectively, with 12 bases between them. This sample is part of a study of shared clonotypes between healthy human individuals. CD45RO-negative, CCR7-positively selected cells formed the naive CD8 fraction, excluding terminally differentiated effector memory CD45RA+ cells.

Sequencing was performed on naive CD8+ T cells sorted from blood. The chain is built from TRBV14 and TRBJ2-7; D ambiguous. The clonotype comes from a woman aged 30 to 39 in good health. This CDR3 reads CASSQDVNNFYEQYF. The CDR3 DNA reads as TGTGCCAGCAGCCAAGATGTGAACAATTTCTACGAGCAGTACTTC.